Each of the 3 T cell receptor beta chains below was sequenced from the same sample in a study of early T cells in non-severe SARS-CoV-2 infection. TCRdb reprocessed the 5' RACE reads with MiXCR, giving one entry per CDR3 protein. The sample lists under 60,000 distinct CDR3 sequences, approximately 13% seen once, with about 10% in the top ten. The sample was whole blood. These receptors all come from an adult who was a healthcare worker with PCR-confirmed SARS-CoV-2 infection or an uninfected control (not recorded which).

This clonotype was seen many times. The rearrangement uses TRBV6-5 and TRBJ1-1; no clear D. Germline V gene lookup returns CDR1 MNHEY and CDR2 SVGAGI. The V end was cut by 11 bases, the J end by 0 bases, with 13 bases between. The CDR3 spans 13 residues. The CDR3 region has the DNA TGTGCCGCGGGATCGAGGTTGAACACTGAAGCTTTCTTT. It translates to CAAGSRLNTEAFF.

This clonotype was seen ten or more times. The rearrangement joins TRBV18 to TRBJ2-1; 8 bases line up with TRBD2. This CDR3 is 14 amino acids long. Trimming removed 4 bases from V and 9 bases from J; junction bases left unmatched: 8. The germline V gene has CDR1 KGHSH and CDR2 LQKENI. The CDR3 coding sequence is TGTGCCAGCTCACAACTGCGGGGGGACGGTGAGCAGTTCTTC. It yields the protein CASSQLRGDGEQFF.

CDR3 DNA: TGTGCCAGCAGCCCTAATGCTCTCCGAGGGAATGAGCAGTTCTTC. Its protein is CASSPNALRGNEQFF. The chain links TRBV7-8 to TRBJ2-1; the D gene is possibly TRBD2 (5 bases). The CDR3 is made up of 15 amino acids. CDR1 and CDR2 from the germline V gene are SGHVS and FQNEAQ. The V gene lost 5 bases and the J gene lost 7 bases, with 18 bases spanning the gap.